This T cell receptor (beta chain) is drawn from a study of blood T cell repertoires in COVID-19. Turning to the study itself: Sites across the United States, Italy and Spain contributed samples from acute and convalescent COVID-19.

Repertoires were generated with immunoSEQ multiplex PCR, while TCRdb's copy carries only in-frame clones and drops some. The data contain about 59,000 clones, 70% to 80% of them singletons. The sequence was obtained from a man in his sixties with acute or convalescent COVID-19. Material: peripheral blood.

For the CDR3, the DNA is TGTGCCAGCTCACCAACCTACGCGGGAGGGACATACGAGCAGTACTTC. It translates to CASSPTYAGGTYEQYF. V and J are TRBV18 and TRBJ2-7, with 9 bases lining up with TRBD2. This CDR3 has 16 amino acids. CDR1 KGHSH and CDR2 LQKENI come from the germline V gene. Unmatched junction bases numbered 9, after V lost 2 bases and J lost 4 bases.